These 25 T cell receptor beta chains share one sample of origin, sequenced in a study of T-cell reconstitution after alpha-beta-depleted transplantation in children. Preparation of the TCRbeta library involved a method that used unique molecular identifiers. Each CDR3 protein is one row after TCRdb ran MiXCR on the PCR reads. The table has approximately 250,000 distinct CDR3 sequences, 25% seen once. This sample comprised PBMCs, obtained before TCRalphabeta/CD19-depleted stem cell transplant. These TCRs come from a girl aged 2 to 10 with Fanconi anemia, due to receive a stem cell transplant.

This clonotype was counted at least ten times. This chain uses TRBV12-3 or TRBV12-4 with TRBJ2-7; 7 bases map to TRBD2. Germline trimming cut 6 bases from V and 3 bases from J; bases unmatched to any gene: 5. The CDR3 is 13 amino acids. CDR3 protein: CASRSGADYEQYF. The CDR3 DNA reads TGTGCCAGCAGGAGCGGGGCAGACTACGAGCAGTACTTC.

The rearrangement links TRBV20-1 to TRBJ2-1; TRBD1 matches at 7 bases. The CDR3 runs 13 residues. Germline V CDR1 and CDR2: DFQATT, SNEGSKA (reference sequence). V was clipped by 5 bases and J by 7 bases; unmatched bases: 8. The CDR3 reads CSASTGSANEQFF. As DNA, the CDR3 is TGCAGTGCTTCGACAGGGTCGGCGAATGAGCAGTTCTTC.

This clonotype turned up a few times. The chain combines TRBV7-6 with TRBJ2-3, with D perhaps being TRBD1 or TRBD2 (5 bases each). The germline V gene has CDR1 SGHVS and CDR2 FNYEAQ. V was clipped by 1 base and J by 3 bases, with 11 bases between them. The CDR3 runs 15 residues. The CDR3 DNA follows: TGTGCCAGCAGCTTAGTACCAGGGAGAACAGATACGCAGTATTTT. This translates into CASSLVPGRTDTQYF.

DNA of the CDR3: TGTGCCAGCATAGCCGAGACAGGGGTCGAGCAGTACTTC. The encoded protein is CASIAETGVEQYF. The genes are TRBV6-2 or TRBV6-3 and TRBJ2-7, with 8 bases aligning to TRBD1. V lost 7 bases to trimming and J lost 6 bases; unmatched junction nucleotides: 8. Per germline, CDR1 MNHEY and CDR2 SVGEGT. The length of the CDR3 is 13 residues.

This clonotype was counted only a few times. The chain links TRBV9 to TRBJ2-1; TRBD2 matches at 11 bases. The V and J ends lost 2 bases and 2 bases, in that order; junction bases with no gene match: 3. Germline values: CDR1 SGDLS, CDR2 YYNGEE. The CDR3 spans 16 residues. As DNA, the CDR3 is TGTGCCAGCAGCGTTACTAGCGGGAGTACCTACAATGAGCAGTTCTTC. Translated, it gives CASSVTSGSTYNEQFF.

This clonotype was counted ten times or more. The chain joins TRBV6-1 to TRBJ2-2; tentatively, D is TRBD2 (5 bases). The germline V gene has CDR1 MNHNS and CDR2 SASEGT. Trimming took 6 bases from V and 7 from J, leaving 12 bases between them. The CDR3 has 13 residues. For the CDR3, the DNA is TGTGCCAGCAGGAGTACTAGGGTCGGGGAGCTGTTTTTT. Protein sequence: CASRSTRVGELFF.

This clonotype was counted only a few times. The genes are TRBV27 and TRBJ2-5; 8 bases map to TRBD2. Germline loops: CDR1 MNHEY, CDR2 SMNVEV (reference sequence). This CDR3 is 13 amino acids long. Trimming at V came to 5 bases and at J to 5 bases, leaving 4 bases not matched to a gene. The CDR3 coding sequence is TGTGCCAGCAGTCCTAGCGGGTACGAGACCCAGTACTTC. Its translation is CASSPSGYETQYF.

The chain carries TRBV28 and TRBJ2-3; the match to TRBD2 covers 9 bases. V shed 5 bases and J 9 bases; nucleotides not matched to a gene: 9. The CDR3 loop spans 14 amino acids. From germline, CDR1 is MDHEN and CDR2 SYDVKM. CDR3 bases: TGTGCCAGCAGTATAGCGGGGGCGCCGGTCACGCAGTATTTT. It codes for CASSIAGAPVTQYF.

V is TRBV12-3 or TRBV12-4 and J is TRBJ1-3; D is uncertain. The CDR3 length is 15 residues. Trimming removed 3 bases from V and 0 bases from J, with 9 bases in between. CDR3 bases: TGTGCCAGCAGTTTGCAGGACCGCTCTGGAAACACCATATATTTT. It codes for CASSLQDRSGNTIYF.

Only a few counts were recorded for this clonotype. This chain links TRBV29-1 with TRBJ1-1, with a possible D match to TRBD1 (6 bases). The germline CDR1 and CDR2 sequences are SQVTM and ANQGSEA. CDR3 length: 13 amino acids. The V gene lost 4 bases and the J gene lost 7 bases, with 16 bases spanning the gap. CDR3 residues: CSVANRVEVEAFF. The CDR3 DNA follows: TGCAGCGTTGCGAACAGGGTTGAAGTTGAAGCTTTCTTT. Together with reference TRBV29-1 and TRBJ1-1, the CDR3 gives the full variable domain: SAVISQKPSRDICQRGTSLTIQCQVDSQVTMMFWYRQQPGQSLTLIATANQGSEATYESGFVIDKFPISRPNLTFSTLTVSNMSPEDSSIYLCSVANRVEVEAFFGQGTRLTVV.

This clonotype was counted ten times or more. J is TRBJ1-5 and V is TRBV12-3 or TRBV12-4; D gene unclear. The CDR3 sequence is 14 residues long. V lost 2 bases to trimming and J lost 7 bases, with 12 bases between them. The CDR3, as DNA: TGTGCCAGCAGTTTAACGGGGAAGGACCAGCCCCAGCATTTT. The encoded protein is CASSLTGKDQPQHF.

The gene calls are TRBV20-1 and TRBJ1-4; weak D call: TRBD1 (6 bases). Germline CDR1 is DFQATT and CDR2 is SNEGSKA (reference sequence). The CDR3 spans 13 residues. The V and J ends lost 6 bases and 5 bases respectively, with 13 bases between them. This chain's CDR3 is CSAVDRLNEKLFF. The DNA for the CDR3 is TGCAGTGCCGTCGACAGGCTCAATGAAAAACTGTTTTTT.

Details on this clonotype: The junction and the germline gene differ at one end; a read error may be behind it. V gene TRBV10-2 combines with J gene TRBJ2-7, with 9 bases aligning to TRBD2. This CDR3 has 13 amino acids. Germline V CDR1 and CDR2: WSHSY, SAAADI. The CDR3 spells CASLSGSSYQQYF. In DNA, the CDR3 is TGCGCCAGCCTTAGCGGGAGTAGCTACCAGCAGTACTTC.

There are many counts of this clonotype. The V call is TRBV5-1, the J call TRBJ2-7; D is unclear. V lost 1 base and J lost 4, with 12 bases in between. The CDR3 is 14 amino acids. Germline V gene data show CDR1 as SGHRS and CDR2 as YFSETQ. This CDR3 is CASSLRASEYEQYF. The CDR3 bases are TGCGCCAGCAGCTTGAGGGCATCGGAGTACGAGCAGTACTTC.

The chain links TRBV6-1 to TRBJ1-1; D unclear. The V end was cut by 6 bases, the J end by 0 bases, with 8 bases between. The CDR3 is 13 residues long. CDR1 is MNHNS, CDR2 SASEGT, per germline. CDR3 amino acids: CASSRLMNTEAFF. CDR3 bases: TGTGCCAGCAGCCGACTCATGAACACTGAAGCTTTCTTT.

This clonotype was seen many times. CDR3 nucleotides: TGCGCCAGCAGCTTCCTAGGACTAGCGGGAGAGACCCAGTACTTC. This sequence encodes CASSFLGLAGETQYF. This chain joins TRBV5-1 and TRBJ2-5; 11 nucleotides agree with TRBD2. CDR1 and CDR2 from the germline V gene are SGHRS and YFSETQ. This CDR3 is built from 15 residues. Unmatched junction bases numbered 4, after V lost 2 bases and J lost 4 bases.

DNA of the CDR3: TGCAGTGCTATGGGACCTTATGGGAGCAATCAGCCCCAGCATTTT. It codes for CSAMGPYGSNQPQHF. The chain uses TRBV20-1 and TRBJ1-5, with a tentative D call TRBD1 (5 bases). Trimming took off 4 bases at V and 1 base at J, with 14 bases between the two ends. This CDR3 comprises 15 residues. The V gene's germline CDR1 is DFQATT and CDR2 SNEGSKA (reference sequence).

This clonotype has just a few counts. The chain couples TRBV29-1 to TRBJ2-2, with D uncertain. The V end was cut by 2 bases, the J end by 0 bases, with 7 bases between. CDR3 length equals 14 residues. Germline CDR1 and CDR2: SQVTM and ANQGSEA. DNA for the CDR3: TGCAGCGTTGAAAGCCCGACGAACACCGGGGAGCTGTTTTTT. Residues: CSVESPTNTGELFF.

This clonotype was seen more than once but under ten times. The gene calls are TRBV6-1 and TRBJ2-5; 9 nucleotides align to TRBD2. V was clipped by 0 bases and J by 4 bases; unmatched bases: 9. The CDR3 contains 17 residues. Germline V gene sequence: CDR1 MNHNS, CDR2 SASEGT. The CDR3 region is CASSEAVASGAGETQYF. Here the CDR3 DNA reads TGTGCCAGCAGTGAAGCAGTTGCTAGCGGGGCCGGAGAGACCCAGTACTTC.

As regards this clonotype: A much larger clonotype is one base distant, so this may be a read error. This CDR3 is CASSLSGDYNEQFF. The DNA for the CDR3 is TGTGCCAGCAGTTTGTCGGGGGATTACAATGAGCAGTTCTTC. The chain carries TRBV12-3 or TRBV12-4 and TRBJ2-1; D might be TRBD2 (6 bases). The V end was cut by 3 bases, the J end by 4 bases, with 10 bases between. The length of the CDR3 is 14 residues.

This clonotype was detected many times. This rearrangement joins TRBV12-3 or TRBV12-4 to TRBJ1-5; 9 bases align to TRBD1. With 3 bases clipped from V and 0 bases from J, the junction kept 3 bases outside the gene matches. CDR3 length: 16 residues. CDR3 in amino acids: CASSFTGGNSNQPQHF. The CDR3 nucleotides are TGTGCCAGCAGTTTCACAGGGGGCAATAGCAATCAGCCCCAGCATTTT.

At least ten counts were recorded for this clonotype. The chain employs TRBV12-3 or TRBV12-4 and TRBJ1-2, with 7 nucleotides matching TRBD1. The junction had 6 bases not matched to a gene; V was cut back by 7 bases and J by 4 bases. The CDR3 contains 13 residues. The CDR3 nucleotides are TGTGCCAGCACTCCAGGGGGAAGCTATGGCTACACCTTC. It encodes CASTPGGSYGYTF.

This rearrangement joins TRBV29-1 to TRBJ2-3; D may be TRBD1 (6 bases). The length of the CDR3 is 12 residues. The V gene's germline CDR1 is SQVTM and CDR2 ANQGSEA. Between the trimmed V and J ends, which lost 7 bases and 4 bases, there was a span of 12 bases. CDR3 loop: CSAPTGPDTQYF. As DNA, the CDR3 is TGCAGCGCACCGACAGGTCCAGATACGCAGTATTTT.

This rearrangement joins TRBV28 to TRBJ2-7; the D is unclear. This CDR3 region has 14 residues. Germline values: CDR1 MDHEN, CDR2 SYDVKM. V lost 3 bases to trimming and J lost 2 bases, with 11 bases between them. CDR3 sequence reads: CASSFLQTAYEQYF. CDR3 coding DNA: TGTGCCAGCAGTTTTCTACAGACTGCCTACGAGCAGTACTTC.

V and J are TRBV6-1 and TRBJ2-1, with TRBD2 matching over 7 bases. CDR3 length equals 16 residues. Germline V lookup: CDR1 MNHNS, CDR2 SASEGT. Trimming removed 8 bases from V and 4 bases from J; junction bases left unmatched: 14. CDR3 in amino acids: CASPDRLAPAYNEQFF. Here the CDR3 DNA reads TGTGCCAGCCCTGACCGACTAGCCCCCGCTTACAATGAGCAGTTCTTC.